A selection of T cell receptor beta chains follows, all from one sample in a study of monozygotic twins with inflammatory bowel disease. TCRdb re-called the 5' RACE reads and shows each CDR3 protein once, DNA omitted. The clone table shows approximately 400,000 distinct CDR3 sequences, with the ten largest holding 2% to 2.5%. The specimen was blood. Receptors were obtained from a human donor with ulcerative colitis or Crohn's disease, or a healthy co-twin of an affected twin (not recorded which). Each CDR3 is given with its conserved first and last residue.

v_gene: TRBV29-1; j_gene: TRBJ2-3; CDR3aa: CSVSHSGTTDTQYF
v_gene: TRBV20-1; j_gene: TRBJ2-3; CDR3aa: CSASGFGTSNSTDTQYF
v_gene: TRBV5-1; j_gene: TRBJ2-7; CDR3aa: CASSFGDPTYEQYF
v_gene: TRBV6-5; j_gene: TRBJ2-1; CDR3aa: CASRPSTNEQFF
v_gene: TRBV28; j_gene: TRBJ2-1; CDR3aa: CASSFAGRNEQFF
v_gene: TRBV6-1; j_gene: TRBJ2-1; CDR3aa: CASSRPSSGRAFEQFF
v_gene: TRBV5-1; j_gene: TRBJ1-1; CDR3aa: CASSLEAQSEAFF
v_gene: TRBV20-1; j_gene: TRBJ2-5; CDR3aa: CSARQTGRLGTQYF
v_gene: TRBV5-1; j_gene: TRBJ2-1; CDR3aa: CASSLVQRGYNEQFF
v_gene: TRBV27; j_gene: TRBJ2-2; CDR3aa: CASSFSFGGELFF
v_gene: TRBV7-9; j_gene: TRBJ2-3; CDR3aa: CASSPGRPRGTDTQYF
v_gene: TRBV28; j_gene: TRBJ2-4; CDR3aa: CASSWESRAKNIQYF
v_gene: TRBV5-4; j_gene: TRBJ2-7; CDR3aa: CASSFGTGTNEQYF
v_gene: TRBV4-2; j_gene: TRBJ2-3; CDR3aa: CASSQEDLRGGRADTQYF
v_gene: TRBV15; j_gene: TRBJ2-1; CDR3aa: CASSSVRAGTSWTNEQFF
v_gene: TRBV19; j_gene: TRBJ2-2; CDR3aa: CASDRGGTANTGELFF
v_gene: TRBV27; j_gene: TRBJ2-7; CDR3aa: CASSSFPGGTYEQYF
v_gene: TRBV21-1; j_gene: TRBJ2-5; CDR3aa: CASSIPSEQETQYF
v_gene: TRBV20-1; j_gene: TRBJ1-2; CDR3aa: CSARDCGLWGYTF
v_gene: TRBV7-6; j_gene: TRBJ2-3; CDR3aa: CASSRWAWGSYTDTQYF
v_gene: TRBV20-1; j_gene: TRBJ2-1; CDR3aa: CSARVLGHPYNEQFF
v_gene: TRBV3-1; j_gene: TRBJ1-1; CDR3aa: CASSRFDKNTEAFF
v_gene: TRBV5-4; j_gene: TRBJ2-7; CDR3aa: CASSRFGGEQYF
v_gene: TRBV29-1; j_gene: TRBJ1-2; CDR3aa: CSVGGRAGYGYTF
v_gene: TRBV12-3/TRBV12-4; j_gene: TRBJ2-3; CDR3aa: CASSLTGLADTQYF